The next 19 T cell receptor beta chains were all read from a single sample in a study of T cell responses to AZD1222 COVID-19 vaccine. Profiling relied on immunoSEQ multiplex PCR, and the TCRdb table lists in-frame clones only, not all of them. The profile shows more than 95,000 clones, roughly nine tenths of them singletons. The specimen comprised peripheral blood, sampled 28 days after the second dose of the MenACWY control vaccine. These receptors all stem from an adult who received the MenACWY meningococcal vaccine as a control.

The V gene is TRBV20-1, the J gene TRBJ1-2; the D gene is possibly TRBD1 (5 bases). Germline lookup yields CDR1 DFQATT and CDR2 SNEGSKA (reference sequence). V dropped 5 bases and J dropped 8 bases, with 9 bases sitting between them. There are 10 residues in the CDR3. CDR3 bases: TGCAGTGCTGGACCAGGGGGCTACACCTTC. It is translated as CSAGPGGYTF.

DNA for the CDR3: TGTGCCAGCAGCCTGGACAGGGACTCTGGCTACACCTTC. This encodes CASSLDRDSGYTF. This chain links TRBV7-2 with TRBJ1-2, with 8 bases identical to TRBD1. Germline CDR1 is SGHTA and CDR2 is FQGNSA. This CDR3 spans 13 amino acids. With V trimmed by 5 bases and J by 7 bases, 6 bases remained unmatched. Variable domain in full (rest from reference TRBV7-2 and TRBJ1-2): GAGVSQSPSNKVTEKGKDVELRCDPISGHTALYWYRQSLGQGLEFLIYFQGNSAPDKSGLPSDRFSAERTGGSVSTLTIQRTQQEDSAVYLCASSLDRDSGYTFGSGTRLTVV.

The CDR3 region is CASAPQPLNTEAFF. CDR3 in DNA: TGCGCCAGCGCCCCCCAGCCTCTGAACACTGAAGCTTTCTTT. V is TRBV5-1 and J is TRBJ1-1; D gene uncertain. Between the trimmed V and J ends, which lost 7 bases and 0 bases, there was a span of 13 bases. This CDR3 region has 14 residues. The germline V gene has CDR1 SGHRS and CDR2 YFSETQ.

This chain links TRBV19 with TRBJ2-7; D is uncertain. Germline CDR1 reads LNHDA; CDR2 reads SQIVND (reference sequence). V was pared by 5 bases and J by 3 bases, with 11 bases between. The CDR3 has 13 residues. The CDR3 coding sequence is TGTGCCAGTAGTCCCCCGTACAGCTACGAGCAGTACTTC. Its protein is CASSPPYSYEQYF.

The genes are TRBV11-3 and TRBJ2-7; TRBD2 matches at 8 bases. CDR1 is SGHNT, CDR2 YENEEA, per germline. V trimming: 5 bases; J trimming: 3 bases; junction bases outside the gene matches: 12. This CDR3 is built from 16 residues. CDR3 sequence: CASSRGGSGVFYEQYF. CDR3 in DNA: TGTGCCAGCAGCCGAGGTGGTAGCGGGGTATTCTACGAGCAGTACTTC.

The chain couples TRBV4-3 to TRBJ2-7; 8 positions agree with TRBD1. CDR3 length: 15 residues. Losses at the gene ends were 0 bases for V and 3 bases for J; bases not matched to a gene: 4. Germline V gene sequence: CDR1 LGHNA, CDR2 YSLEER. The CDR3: CASSQEVGQGYEQYF. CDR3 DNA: TGCGCCAGCAGCCAAGAGGTCGGACAGGGCTACGAGCAGTACTTC.

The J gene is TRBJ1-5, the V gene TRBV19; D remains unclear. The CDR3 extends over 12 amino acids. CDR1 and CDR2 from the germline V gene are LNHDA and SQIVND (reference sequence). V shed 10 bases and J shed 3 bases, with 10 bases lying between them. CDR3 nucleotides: TGTGCCACCGACACCCTCAATCAGCCCCAGCATTTT. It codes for CATDTLNQPQHF.

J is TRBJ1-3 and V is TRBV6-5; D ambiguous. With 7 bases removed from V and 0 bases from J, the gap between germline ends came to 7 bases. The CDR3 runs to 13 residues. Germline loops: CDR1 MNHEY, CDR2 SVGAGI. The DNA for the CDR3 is TGTGCCAGCATAGACGTCTCTGGAAACACCATATATTTT. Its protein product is CASIDVSGNTIYF.

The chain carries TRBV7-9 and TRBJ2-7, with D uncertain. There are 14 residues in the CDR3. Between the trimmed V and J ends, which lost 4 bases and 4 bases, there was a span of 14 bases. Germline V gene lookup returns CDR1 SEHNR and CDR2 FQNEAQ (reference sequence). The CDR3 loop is CASSSPAAGYEQYF. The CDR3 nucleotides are TGTGCCAGCAGCTCACCCGCGGCCGGATACGAGCAGTACTTC.

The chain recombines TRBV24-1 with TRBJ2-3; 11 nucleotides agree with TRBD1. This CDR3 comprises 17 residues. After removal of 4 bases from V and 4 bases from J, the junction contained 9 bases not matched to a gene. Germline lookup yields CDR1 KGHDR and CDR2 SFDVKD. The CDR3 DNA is TGTGCCACCAGTGACCCCGGGACAGGGGGTATGGCAGATACGCAGTATTTT. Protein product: CATSDPGTGGMADTQYF.

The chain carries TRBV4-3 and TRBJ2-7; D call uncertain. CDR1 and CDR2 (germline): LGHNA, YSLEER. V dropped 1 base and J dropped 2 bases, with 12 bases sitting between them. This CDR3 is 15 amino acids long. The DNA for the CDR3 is TGCGCCAGCAGCCAAGTCGGATCGCGCGCCTACGAGCAGTACTTC. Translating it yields CASSQVGSRAYEQYF.

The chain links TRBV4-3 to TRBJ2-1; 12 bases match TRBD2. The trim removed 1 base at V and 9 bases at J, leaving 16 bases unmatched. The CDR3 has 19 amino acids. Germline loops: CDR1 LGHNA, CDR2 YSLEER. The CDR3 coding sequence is TGCGCCAGCAGCCAAGGTGTGTCCCTGACTAGCGGGGGACCGCCTGAGCAGTTCTTC. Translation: CASSQGVSLTSGGPPEQFF.

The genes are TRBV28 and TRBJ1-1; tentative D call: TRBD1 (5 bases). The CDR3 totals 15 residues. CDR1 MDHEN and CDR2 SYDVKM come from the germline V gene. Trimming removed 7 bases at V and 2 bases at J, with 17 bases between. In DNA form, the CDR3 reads TGTGCCAGCACTCAGGGACGGAGTCTTAACACTGAAGCTTTCTTT. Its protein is CASTQGRSLNTEAFF.

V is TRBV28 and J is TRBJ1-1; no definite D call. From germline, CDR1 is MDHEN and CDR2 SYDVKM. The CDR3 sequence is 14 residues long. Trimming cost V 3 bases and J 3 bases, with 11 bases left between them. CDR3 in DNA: TGTGCCAGCAGTTTGCCAGGCACGCACACTGAAGCTTTCTTT. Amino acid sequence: CASSLPGTHTEAFF. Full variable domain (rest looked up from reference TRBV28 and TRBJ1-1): DVKVTQSSRYLVKRTGEKVFLECVQDMDHENMFWYRQDPGLGLRLIYFSYDVKMKEKGDIPEGYSVSREKKERFSLILESASTNQTSMYLCASSLPGTHTEAFFGQGTRLTVV.

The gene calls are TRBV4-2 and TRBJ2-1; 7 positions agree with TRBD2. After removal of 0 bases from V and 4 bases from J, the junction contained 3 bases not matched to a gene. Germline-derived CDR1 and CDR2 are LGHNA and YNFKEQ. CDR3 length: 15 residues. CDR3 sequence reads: CASSQDRRGYNEQFF. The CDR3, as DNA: TGTGCCAGCAGCCAAGATAGGCGGGGGTACAATGAGCAGTTCTTC.

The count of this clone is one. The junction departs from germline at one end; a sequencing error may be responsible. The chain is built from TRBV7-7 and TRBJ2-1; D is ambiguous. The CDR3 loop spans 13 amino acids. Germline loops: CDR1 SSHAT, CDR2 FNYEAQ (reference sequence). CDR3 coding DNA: TGTGCTAGCAGCTTAGCTCGGTCGACTGAGCAGTTCTTC. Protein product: CASSLARSTEQFF.

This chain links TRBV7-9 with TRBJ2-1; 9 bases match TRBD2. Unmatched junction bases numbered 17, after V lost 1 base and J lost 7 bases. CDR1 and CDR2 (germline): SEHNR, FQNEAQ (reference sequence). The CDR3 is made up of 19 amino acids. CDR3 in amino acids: CASSLVRGGQFSSPNEQFF. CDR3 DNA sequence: TGTGCCAGCAGCTTAGTGCGGGGGGGCCAATTCAGCAGCCCAAATGAGCAGTTCTTC.

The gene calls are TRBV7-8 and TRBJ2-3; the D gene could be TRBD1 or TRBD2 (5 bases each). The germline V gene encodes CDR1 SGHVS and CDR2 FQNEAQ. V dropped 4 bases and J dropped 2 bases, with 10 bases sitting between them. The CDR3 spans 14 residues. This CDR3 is CASSSGTNTDTQYF. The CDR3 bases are TGTGCCAGCAGCTCCGGGACCAACACAGATACGCAGTATTTT.

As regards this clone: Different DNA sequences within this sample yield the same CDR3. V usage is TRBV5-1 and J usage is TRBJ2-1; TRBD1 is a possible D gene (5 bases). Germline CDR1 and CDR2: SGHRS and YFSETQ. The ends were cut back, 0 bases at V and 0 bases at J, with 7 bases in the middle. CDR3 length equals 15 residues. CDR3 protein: CASSLGQSSYNEQFF. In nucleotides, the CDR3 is TGCGCCAGCAGCTTGGGACAGTCCTCCTACAATGAGCAGTTCTTC.